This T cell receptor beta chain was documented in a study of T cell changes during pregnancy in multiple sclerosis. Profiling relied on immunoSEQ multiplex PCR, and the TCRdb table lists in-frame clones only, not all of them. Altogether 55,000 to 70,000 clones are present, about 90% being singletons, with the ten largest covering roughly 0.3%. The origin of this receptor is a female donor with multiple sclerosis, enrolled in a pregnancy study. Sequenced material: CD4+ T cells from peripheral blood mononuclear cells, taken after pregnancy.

The CDR3 reads CSVQLAGAPYEQYF. The CDR3 coding sequence is TGCAGCGTTCAACTAGCGGGGGCCCCATACGAGCAGTACTTC. The rearrangement uses TRBV29-1 and TRBJ2-7; 11 bases match TRBD2. Germline V gene sequence: CDR1 SQVTM, CDR2 ANQGSEA. V trimming: 5 bases; J trimming: 4 bases; junction bases outside the gene matches: 7. The CDR3 is 14 amino acids.